The next 17 T cell receptor beta chains were all read from a single sample in a study of OX40 agonist ivuxolimab in advanced cancers. Using immunoSEQ multiplex PCR, the repertoire was profiled, and TCRdb retains in-frame clones only, with some absent. Among roughly 87,000 clones listed, roughly 93% were seen once. This specimen was CD4+ or CD8+ T cells sorted from blood, taken in a trial of the OX40 agonist ivuxolimab. The receptors come from an adult with an advanced solid tumor such as melanoma, head and neck, liver or kidney cancer.

The J gene is TRBJ2-2, the V gene TRBV11-2, with a weak D call TRBD2 (5 bases). CDR1 and CDR2 (germline): SGHAT, FQNNGV. The length of the CDR3 is 14 residues. Trimming pared 1 base from V and 5 bases from J, leaving 8 bases between. The DNA for the CDR3 is TGTGCCAGCAGCTTAGCCCGGACTACCGGGGAGCTGTTTTTT. Its translation: CASSLARTTGELFF.

This chain joins TRBV6-5 and TRBJ2-5, with TRBD1 identical over 9 bases. This CDR3 has 15 amino acids. The ends lost 4 bases at V and 4 bases at J; junction bases unmatched: 7. Germline CDR1 and CDR2: MNHEY and SVGAGI. The CDR3 spells CASSSRGQGGETQYF. The CDR3, as DNA: TGTGCCAGCAGTTCTCGGGGACAGGGTGGAGAGACCCAGTACTTC.

The chain links TRBV20-1 to TRBJ2-7, with D perhaps TRBD2 (5 bases). CDR3 length equals 11 residues. Germline CDR1 is DFQATT and CDR2 is SNEGSKA (reference sequence). The V end lost 6 bases, the J end lost 4 bases, and 10 bases lay between the germline ends. The CDR3 region is CSAKPGYEQYF. The DNA for the CDR3 is TGCAGTGCCAAACCGGGGTACGAGCAGTACTTC.

V and J are TRBV6-1 and TRBJ2-5, with unresolved D. The V end lost 7 bases, the J end lost 1 base, and 7 bases lay between the germline ends. The CDR3 length is 12 residues. The germline gives CDR1 MNHNS, CDR2 SASEGT. CDR3 DNA: TGTGCCAGCATGGTCGCCCAAGAGACCCAGTACTTC. It yields the protein CASMVAQETQYF.

The rearrangement uses TRBV28 and TRBJ2-5; D is perhaps TRBD1 (5 bases). Germline-derived CDR1 and CDR2 are MDHEN and SYDVKM. This CDR3 has 14 amino acids. The V gene lost 7 bases and the J gene lost 0 bases, with 12 bases spanning the gap. This chain's CDR3 is CASIGADYQETQYF. The CDR3 region has the DNA TGTGCCAGCATTGGGGCGGATTACCAAGAGACCCAGTACTTC.

This chain uses TRBV2 with TRBJ1-2; 10 bases are a match to TRBD1. Looked up from germline, CDR1 is SNHLY and CDR2 is FYNNEI. This CDR3 contains 14 residues. J was trimmed by 6 bases and V by 3 bases; bases with no gene match: 4. The CDR3 sequence: CASSEGTGVDGYTF. In nucleotides, the CDR3 is TGTGCCAGCAGTGAGGGGACAGGGGTTGATGGCTACACCTTC.

This chain uses TRBV14 with TRBJ2-4, with TRBD1 matching 8 bases. The germline V gene has CDR1 SGHDN and CDR2 FVKESK. CDR3 size: 13 residues. V shed 3 bases and J 8 bases; nucleotides not matched to a gene: 3. CDR3 sequence: CASSQQGADIQYF. The CDR3 DNA reads as TGTGCCAGCAGCCAGCAGGGGGCAGACATTCAGTACTTC.

CDR3 sequence: CASSFSQGNSPLHF. In nucleotides, the CDR3 is TGTGCCAGCAGTTTCTCGCAGGGTAATTCACCCCTCCACTTT. This sequence joins TRBV28 and TRBJ1-6, with D tentatively TRBD1 (5 bases). Trimming stripped 3 bases from V and 6 bases from J, with 9 bases between. The CDR3 loop spans 14 amino acids. Looked up from germline, CDR1 is MDHEN and CDR2 is SYDVKM.

V gene TRBV28 combines with J gene TRBJ1-5; D gene ambiguous. Germline CDR1 and CDR2: MDHEN and SYDVKM. Trimming took off 3 bases at V and 5 bases at J, with 8 bases between the two ends. This CDR3 region has 13 residues. CDR3 DNA sequence: TGTGCCAGCAGTTTGGATAGTTATCAGCCCCAGCATTTT. It codes for CASSLDSYQPQHF.

This clone was seen a few times. This chain joins TRBV28 and TRBJ1-4; D call uncertain. V lost 6 bases to trimming and J lost 8 bases, with 7 bases between them. The CDR3 has 11 amino acids. CDR1 and CDR2 (germline): MDHEN, SYDVKM. The DNA for the CDR3 is TGTGCCAGCAGAGTACAGGAAAAACTGTTTTTT. The encoded protein is CASRVQEKLFF.

J is TRBJ2-2 and V is TRBV9; D not resolved. CDR1 is SGDLS and CDR2 is YYNGEE in the germline V gene. The CDR3 runs to 15 residues. Trimming removed 0 bases from V and 4 bases from J, with 10 bases in between. CDR3 region: CASSVEVTTTGELFF. Here the CDR3 DNA reads TGTGCCAGCAGCGTAGAGGTTACCACCACCGGGGAGCTGTTTTTT.

The chain is built from TRBV18 and TRBJ2-2; either TRBD1 or TRBD2 may fit D (5 bases each). CDR1 is KGHSH and CDR2 is LQKENI in the germline V gene. The CDR3 contains 16 residues. V was pared by 2 bases and J by 6 bases, with 16 bases between. Here the CDR3 DNA reads TGTGCCAGCTCACCATTCGGGACCCAAGATGCCGGGGAGCTGTTTTTT. Translated: CASSPFGTQDAGELFF.

The gene calls are TRBV5-6 and TRBJ2-7; D remains unclear. Between the trimmed V and J ends, which lost 0 bases and 7 bases, there was a span of 5 bases. CDR3 length: 11 residues. Germline CDR1 and CDR2: SGHDT and YYEEEE. DNA for the CDR3: TGTGCCAGCAGCTTGGCGCGGGAGCAGTACTTC. Its protein product is CASSLAREQYF.

The chain carries TRBV29-1 and TRBJ2-2; 7 bases fit TRBD1. CDR1 and CDR2 from the germline V gene are SQVTM and ANQGSEA. This CDR3 has 15 residues. V trimming: 6 bases; J trimming: 4 bases; junction bases outside the gene matches: 11. The CDR3 DNA follows: TGCAGCGTAGCCAGGGGGACAGCTCCCACCGGGGAGCTGTTTTTT. Translating it yields CSVARGTAPTGELFF.

This chain connects TRBV9 to TRBJ2-7; maybe TRBD1 (8 bases). Per the germline V gene, CDR1 is SGDLS and CDR2 is YYNGEE. The length of the CDR3 is 15 residues. The V end lost 4 bases, the J end lost 4 bases, and 18 bases lay between the germline ends. The CDR3 loop reads CASSRGAGGLYEQYF. Written as DNA, the CDR3 is TGTGCCAGCAGCCGGGGGGCAGGGGGCTTGTACGAGCAGTACTTC.

J is TRBJ2-1 and V is TRBV27; D is possibly TRBD1 or TRBD2 (5 bases each). The CDR3 covers 14 residues. Germline CDR1 reads MNHEY; CDR2 reads SMNVEV (reference sequence). Trimming shortened V by 5 bases and J by 0 bases, and 8 bases separated the two germline ends. The CDR3 DNA follows: TGTGCCAGCAGTCAAGGGACCTCCTACAATGAGCAGTTCTTC. The encoded protein is CASSQGTSYNEQFF.

The gene calls are TRBV7-2 and TRBJ2-3; 16 bases align to TRBD2. The ends lost 4 bases at V and 4 bases at J; junction bases unmatched: 8. CDR3 size: 18 residues. Germline-derived CDR1 and CDR2 are SGHTA and FQGNSA. This chain's CDR3 is CASSYTGTSGGAADTQYF. The CDR3 DNA reads as TGTGCCAGCAGCTATACCGGGACTAGCGGGGGGGCGGCAGATACGCAGTATTTT.